Listed below are T cell receptor beta chains from one sample, sequenced in a study of blood T cell repertoires in COVID-19. The assay was immunoSEQ multiplex PCR, and TCRdb's table has in-frame clones only and misses some. The sample records some 110,000 clones, approximately 78% being singletons. The sequencing sample was made of peripheral blood. These receptors were obtained from a man between 65 and 85 years old with acute or convalescent COVID-19. CDR3s include the opening cysteine and the closing phenylalanine or tryptophan. Each record gives: D gene, J gene, V gene, clone size, CDR3 protein, CDR3 DNA. The D gene is left open where the match is weak. Clone size is stated in some rows and not others, as once, few, many or a class when expanded.

d_call: NA
j_call: TRBJ1-5
v_call: TRBV9
clone_size: NA
cdr3_aa: CASSTTFNQPQHF
cdr3_nt: TGTGCCAGCAGTACGACATTCAATCAGCCCCAGCATTTT

d_call: TRBD2
j_call: TRBJ2-3
v_call: TRBV27
clone_size: medium-sized
cdr3_aa: CASSWSGGTDTQYF
cdr3_nt: TGTGCCAGCAGTTGGAGCGGGGGCACAGATACGCAGTATTTT

d_call: NA
j_call: TRBJ1-1
v_call: TRBV5-1
clone_size: NA
cdr3_aa: CASSLVGAGTEAFF
cdr3_nt: TGCGCCAGCAGCTTGGTAGGGGCCGGCACTGAAGCTTTCTTT

d_call: TRBD1
j_call: TRBJ1-1
v_call: TRBV16
clone_size: NA
cdr3_aa: CASSPSGQGIVDTEAFF
cdr3_nt: TGTGCCAGCAGCCCCTCGGGACAGGGGATCGTTGACACTGAAGCTTTCTTT

d_call: TRBD2
j_call: TRBJ2-7
v_call: TRBV5-5
clone_size: few
cdr3_aa: CASSFGPSGSYEQYF
cdr3_nt: TGTGCCAGCAGCTTTGGTCCTAGCGGGAGTTACGAGCAGTACTTC

d_call: TRBD1
j_call: TRBJ1-6
v_call: TRBV6-5
clone_size: NA
cdr3_aa: CASSEGGQYSPLHF
cdr3_nt: TGTGCCAGCAGCGAGGGGGGACAGTATTCACCCCTCCACTTT

d_call: NA
j_call: TRBJ1-5
v_call: TRBV28
clone_size: NA
cdr3_aa: CASRLTGSNQPQHF
cdr3_nt: TGTGCCAGTAGACTGACAGGTAGCAATCAGCCCCAGCATTTT

d_call: NA
j_call: TRBJ1-3
v_call: TRBV6-5
clone_size: NA
cdr3_aa: CASGSEAGNTIYF
cdr3_nt: TGTGCCAGCGGATCGGAGGCAGGAAACACCATATATTTT

d_call: NA
j_call: TRBJ1-2
v_call: TRBV29-1
clone_size: NA
cdr3_aa: CSVAGEGYTF
cdr3_nt: TGCAGCGTTGCTGGGGAGGGCTACACCTTC

d_call: TRBD1
j_call: TRBJ1-2
v_call: TRBV9
clone_size: NA
cdr3_aa: CASSFRQGEGYTF
cdr3_nt: TGTGCCAGCAGCTTCCGACAGGGGGAAGGCTACACCTTC

d_call: NA
j_call: TRBJ1-5
v_call: TRBV5-1
clone_size: NA
cdr3_aa: CASSLGLNQPQHF
cdr3_nt: TGCGCCAGCAGCTTGGGACTCAATCAGCCCCAGCATTTT

d_call: NA
j_call: TRBJ1-5
v_call: TRBV7-2
clone_size: NA
cdr3_aa: CASSLKQGGQPQHF
cdr3_nt: TGTGCCAGCAGCTTAAAGCAGGGTGGACAGCCCCAGCATTTT

d_call: NA
j_call: TRBJ1-4
v_call: TRBV25-1
clone_size: once
cdr3_aa: CASSDQKTVEKLFF
cdr3_nt: TGTGCCAGCAGTGATCAGAAGACAGTTGAAAAACTGTTTTTT

d_call: NA
j_call: TRBJ2-5
v_call: TRBV7-3
clone_size: NA
cdr3_aa: CASSLMPYETQYF
cdr3_nt: TGTGCCAGCAGCTTAATGCCCTACGAGACCCAGTACTTC

d_call: NA
j_call: TRBJ1-4
v_call: TRBV6-5
clone_size: few
cdr3_aa: CASSPTTGMVEKLFF
cdr3_nt: TGTGCCAGCAGCCCAACTACAGGGATGGTCGAAAAACTGTTTTTT

d_call: TRBD1
j_call: TRBJ1-2
v_call: TRBV2
clone_size: NA
cdr3_aa: CASSEQGTVSYGYTF
cdr3_nt: TGTGCCAGCAGTGAACAGGGGACAGTATCCTATGGCTACACCTTC

d_call: TRBD1
j_call: TRBJ2-7
v_call: TRBV28
clone_size: NA
cdr3_aa: CASSLGQEYEQYF
cdr3_nt: TGTGCCAGCAGTTTGGGACAGGAGTACGAGCAGTACTTC

d_call: TRBD1
j_call: TRBJ1-1
v_call: TRBV10-3
clone_size: NA
cdr3_aa: CAISNFGTGSSEAFF
cdr3_nt: TGTGCCATCAGTAATTTCGGGACAGGGTCGTCGGAAGCTTTCTTT

d_call: TRBD2
j_call: TRBJ2-1
v_call: TRBV11-3
clone_size: NA
cdr3_aa: CASSSYSGRGYNEQFF
cdr3_nt: TGTGCCAGCAGCAGCTATAGCGGGAGAGGGTACAATGAGCAGTTCTTC

d_call: NA
j_call: TRBJ1-2
v_call: TRBV7-9
clone_size: NA
cdr3_aa: CASPLLTGYGYTF
cdr3_nt: TGTGCCAGCCCCCTATTGACGGGCTATGGCTACACCTTC

d_call: NA
j_call: TRBJ1-2
v_call: TRBV2
clone_size: NA
cdr3_aa: CASNSGLNYGYTF
cdr3_nt: TGTGCCAGCAATTCGGGTCTTAACTATGGCTACACCTTC

d_call: NA
j_call: TRBJ1-5
v_call: TRBV28
clone_size: NA
cdr3_aa: CASSFGEGHQPQHF
cdr3_nt: TGTGCCAGCAGTTTTGGGGAGGGTCATCAGCCCCAGCATTTT

d_call: NA
j_call: TRBJ2-2
v_call: TRBV5-6
clone_size: few
cdr3_aa: CASSPVPTGELFF
cdr3_nt: TGTGCCAGCAGCCCCGTCCCCACCGGGGAGCTGTTTTTT